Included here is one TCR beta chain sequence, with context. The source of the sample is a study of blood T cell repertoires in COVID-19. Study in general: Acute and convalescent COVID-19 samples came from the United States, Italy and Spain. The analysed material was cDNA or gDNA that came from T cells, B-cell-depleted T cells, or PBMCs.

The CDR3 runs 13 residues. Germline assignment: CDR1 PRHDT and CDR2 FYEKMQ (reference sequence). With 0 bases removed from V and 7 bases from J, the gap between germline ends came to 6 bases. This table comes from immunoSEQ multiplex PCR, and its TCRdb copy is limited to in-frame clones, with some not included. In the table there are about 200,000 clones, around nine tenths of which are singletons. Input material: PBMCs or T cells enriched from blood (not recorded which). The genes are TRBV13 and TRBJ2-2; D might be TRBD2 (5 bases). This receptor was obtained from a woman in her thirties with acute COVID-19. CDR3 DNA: TGTGCCAGCAGCTTAGGGGGAGACGGGGAGCTGTTTTTT. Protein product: CASSLGGDGELFF.